The 31 T cell receptor beta chains listed next were all sequenced from one sample in a study of blood T cell repertoires in COVID-19. Here immunoSEQ multiplex PCR was the method, and the copy in TCRdb shows in-frame clones only, minus some. The repertoire includes some 85,000 clones, 89% of them detected once, and approximately 8.9% sits in the top ten. The material sequenced was peripheral blood. These receptors all stem from a man in his fifties with acute or convalescent COVID-19.

The chain combines TRBV6-1 with TRBJ2-3, with 13 bases matching TRBD2. Germline V gene data show CDR1 as MNHNS and CDR2 as SASEGT. The CDR3 runs 16 residues. Trimming removed 3 bases from V and 1 base from J; junction bases left unmatched: 1. In DNA form, the CDR3 reads TGTGCCAGCAGTGATGGGACTAGCGGGGGCACAGATACGCAGTATTTT. It specifies CASSDGTSGGTDTQYF.

The CDR3 region is CASSDSTTVGGATSNQPQHF. In nucleotides, the CDR3 is TGTGCCAGCAGTGACTCGACAACGGTGGGAGGCGCGACTAGCAATCAGCCCCAGCATTTT. The chain has TRBV6-4 and TRBJ1-5, with no clear D. V gave up 0 bases and J gave up 0 bases, with 21 bases separating them. The length of the CDR3 is 20 residues. Germline V gene sequence: CDR1 MRHNA, CDR2 SNTAGT.

This clone was seen a single time. The chain has TRBV27 and TRBJ1-1, with a possible D match to TRBD1 (5 bases). The V end was cut by 3 bases, the J end by 7 bases, with 6 bases between. Germline V gene lookup returns CDR1 MNHEY and CDR2 SMNVEV (reference sequence). The CDR3 consists of 11 residues. CDR3 coding DNA: TGTGCCAGCAGTTTGGGGGGTGAAGCTTTCTTT. This codes for CASSLGGEAFF.

V and J are TRBV7-2 and TRBJ1-1, with TRBD1 as a possible D gene (5 bases). The ends were cut back, 3 bases at V and 2 bases at J, with 13 bases in the middle. Germline V CDR1 and CDR2: SGHTA, FQGNSA. This CDR3 is built from 15 residues. CDR3: CASSFGGRRNTEAFF. In DNA form, the CDR3 reads TGTGCCAGCAGCTTCGGGGGACGGCGTAACACTGAAGCTTTCTTT.

The V and J genes are TRBV3-1 (or the pseudogene TRBV3-2) and TRBJ2-5; TRBD2 matches at 12 bases. The germline gives CDR1 LGHDT, CDR2 YNNKEL (reference sequence). The V and J ends lost 0 bases and 7 bases, in that order; junction bases with no gene match: 15. The CDR3 contains 19 residues. In DNA form, the CDR3 reads TGTGCCAGCAGCCAAGACTCTAGCGGGGGGGCCCGGTCATTCGTGACCCAGTACTTC. It translates to CASSQDSSGGARSFVTQYF.

The rearrangement links TRBV5-4 to TRBJ1-2, with 9 bases that match TRBD1. Trimming took 4 bases from V and 4 from J; bases not matched to a gene: 5. The CDR3 has 14 residues. Germline V lookup: CDR1 SGHNT, CDR2 YYREEE (reference sequence). The DNA of the CDR3 is TGTGCCAGCAGCCTGGGACAGGGAGGCTATGGCTACACCTTC. Translation gives CASSLGQGGYGYTF.

J is TRBJ1-2 and V is TRBV21-1; the table's D gene call, TRBD1, was not cross checked with the DNA. TRBV21-1 is designated a pseudogene. The CDR3 totals 13 residues. For the CDR3, the DNA is TGTGCCAGCTGTTTAAGCAGGGGAGATGGCTACACCTTC. It specifies CASCLSRGDGYTF.

The chain joins TRBV9 to TRBJ2-1; TRBD2 agrees at 11 bases. V lost 1 base, J lost 7 bases, and 4 bases stayed unmatched. This CDR3 region has 15 residues. Looked up from germline, CDR1 is SGDLS and CDR2 is YYNGEE. The CDR3 loop is CASSVLTSGDNEQFF. The CDR3 nucleotides read TGTGCCAGCAGCGTATTGACTAGCGGGGATAATGAGCAGTTCTTC.

This chain links TRBV2 with TRBJ1-1, with D perhaps matching TRBD1 (6 bases). Deletions cut 7 bases from V and 0 bases from J, with 9 bases between. The CDR3 is made up of 13 amino acids. CDR1 is SNHLY, CDR2 FYNNEI, per germline. CDR3 DNA sequence: TGTGCCAGCACTCAGGGGCTGAACACTGAAGCTTTCTTT. Encoded protein: CASTQGLNTEAFF.

The chain combines TRBV28 with TRBJ1-4; 10 nucleotides line up with TRBD1. V shed 5 bases and J 4 bases; nucleotides not matched to a gene: 4. CDR1 MDHEN and CDR2 SYDVKM come from the germline V gene. The CDR3 length is 15 residues. The CDR3 loop is CASSTGDRGNEKLFF. The CDR3, as DNA: TGTGCCAGCAGTACTGGGGACAGGGGTAATGAAAAACTGTTTTTT.

The chain employs TRBV7-2 and TRBJ2-1; 7 nucleotides line up with TRBD2. Per the germline V gene, CDR1 is SGHTA and CDR2 is FQGNSA. J was trimmed by 5 bases and V by 3 bases; bases with no gene match: 10. The CDR3 loop spans 16 amino acids. The CDR3 sequence: CASSLGSAGENNEQFF. In DNA form, the CDR3 reads TGTGCCAGCAGCTTGGGATCGGCGGGGGAAAACAATGAGCAGTTCTTC. The full variable domain, with the rest looked up from reference TRBV7-2 and TRBJ2-1, is GAGVSQSPSNKVTEKGKDVELRCDPISGHTALYWYRQSLGQGLEFLIYFQGNSAPDKSGLPSDRFSAERTGGSVSTLTIQRTQQEDSAVYLCASSLGSAGENNEQFFGPGTRLTVL.

The chain has TRBV2 and TRBJ1-2; D unresolved. The CDR3 extends over 12 amino acids. In germline, CDR1 is SNHLY, CDR2 FYNNEI. V was cut by 2 bases and J by 8 bases, with 9 bases left in between. The CDR3 loop reads CASSESPVGYTF. CDR3 in DNA: TGTGCCAGCAGTGAAAGTCCGGTGGGCTACACCTTC.

As concerns this clone: A junction end diverges from the germline sequence, so it may reflect a read error. The chain recombines TRBV5-1 with TRBJ2-2; 12 bases line up with TRBD2. Germline V gene lookup returns CDR1 SGHRS and CDR2 YFSETQ. The CDR3 is 17 amino acids. The CDR3 loop is CASSVRTSGANTGELFF. As DNA, the CDR3 is TGCGCCAGCAGCGTCCGGACTAGCGGGGCGAACACCGGGGAGTTGTTTTTT. The full variable domain, completed using reference TRBV5-1 and TRBJ2-2, is KAGVTQTPRYLIKTRGQQVTLSCSPISGHRSVSWYQQTPGQGLQFLFEYFSETQRNKGNFPGRFSGRQFSNSRSEMNVSTLELGDSALYLCASSVRTSGANTGELFFGEGSRLTVL.

The rearrangement joins TRBV28 to TRBJ1-4; D possibly corresponds to TRBD1 (6 bases). CDR1 MDHEN and CDR2 SYDVKM come from the germline V gene. There are 13 residues in the CDR3. Trimming took off 10 bases at V and 7 bases at J, with 16 bases between the two ends. CDR3 in DNA: TGTGCCACTACCATCGGGGGGGCTGAAAAACTGTTTTTT. It encodes CATTIGGAEKLFF. The full variable domain, its missing parts supplied by reference TRBV28 and TRBJ1-4, is DVKVTQSSRYLVKRTGEKVFLECVQDMDHENMFWYRQDPGLGLRLIYFSYDVKMKEKGDIPEGYSVSREKKERFSLILESASTNQTSMYLCATTIGGAEKLFFGSGTQLSVL.

V usage is TRBV3-1 (or the pseudogene TRBV3-2) and J usage is TRBJ1-1; D unresolved. The length of the CDR3 is 15 residues. The germline V gene has CDR1 LGHDT and CDR2 YNNKEL (reference sequence). Deletions cut 4 bases from V and 1 base from J, with 13 bases between. CDR3 coding DNA: TGTGCCAGCAGCCGAGGAGGGCAGTGGAACACTGAAGCTTTCTTT. It codes for CASSRGGQWNTEAFF.

This clone was seen once. The chain has TRBV12-5 and TRBJ1-5, with D maybe TRBD1 (5 bases). Germline CDR1 reads LGHNT; CDR2 reads FRNRAP. Trimming pared 0 bases from V and 1 base from J, leaving 13 bases between. This CDR3 is 17 amino acids long. In nucleotides, the CDR3 is TGTGCTAGTGGTTTGGTACGCGAAGGGGCGAGCAATCAGCCCCAGCATTTT. Encoded protein: CASGLVREGASNQPQHF.

The chain employs TRBV5-1 and TRBJ2-7; a weak D match, TRBD2 (5 bases). The CDR3 totals 12 residues. Germline CDR1 and CDR2: SGHRS and YFSETQ. Trimming removed 3 bases from V and 3 bases from J, with 7 bases in between. This CDR3 reads CASSSGYYEQYF. The CDR3 DNA follows: TGCGCCAGCAGCTCGGGATACTACGAGCAGTACTTC.

The chain has TRBV23-1 and TRBJ1-4; possibly TRBD1 for D (6 bases). TRBV23-1 is recorded as an ORF, its role being uncertain. The CDR3 covers 19 residues. The V end lost 2 bases, the J end lost 0 bases, and 19 bases lay between the germline ends. CDR3 amino acids: CASSQQGSPRMSTNEKLFF. The CDR3 DNA is TGCGCCAGCAGTCAACAGGGGAGCCCTCGGATGTCAACTAATGAAAAACTGTTTTTT.

This clone was found once. The V and J genes are TRBV28 and TRBJ1-1, with 7 positions matching TRBD1. J was trimmed by 2 bases and V by 5 bases; bases with no gene match: 5. Germline CDR1 reads MDHEN; CDR2 reads SYDVKM. The CDR3 runs to 14 residues. CDR3: CASSAYRGNTEAFF. For the CDR3, the DNA is TGTGCCAGCAGTGCCTACAGGGGAAACACTGAAGCTTTCTTT.

The chain recombines TRBV29-1 with TRBJ1-4; TRBD1 matches 7 bases. CDR3 length: 15 residues. Per germline, CDR1 SQVTM and CDR2 ANQGSEA. The junction had 9 bases not matched to a gene; V was cut back by 4 bases and J by 4 bases. CDR3 sequence reads: CSVGGRRGNNEKLFF. CDR3 coding DNA: TGCAGCGTTGGGGGACGCAGGGGGAATAATGAAAAACTGTTTTTT.

The V call is TRBV10-3, the J call TRBJ2-7; 7 nucleotides match TRBD1. This CDR3 contains 15 residues. Germline CDR1 and CDR2: ENHRY and SYGVKD. V lost 4 bases, J lost 2 bases, and 8 bases stayed unmatched. The CDR3 bases are TGTGCCATCAGTGCGTCAACCGGGACAGCCTACGAGCAGTACTTC. Protein product: CAISASTGTAYEQYF.

The V gene is TRBV29-1, the J gene TRBJ1-1, with 9 positions matching TRBD1. Germline V gene data show CDR1 as SQVTM and CDR2 as ANQGSEA. The CDR3 runs 17 residues. The junction had 18 bases not matched to a gene; V was cut back by 6 bases and J by 4 bases. The DNA of the CDR3 is TGCAGCGTAAAAATCACCGGGACAGGGATGGTAGGCACTGAAGCTTTCTTT. It yields the protein CSVKITGTGMVGTEAFF.

The chain recombines TRBV5-4 with TRBJ2-7, with D possibly matching TRBD1 (5 bases). This CDR3 contains 13 residues. Trimming left V 0 bases short and J 7 bases short, with 11 bases between. Per the germline V gene, CDR1 is SGHNT and CDR2 is YYREEE (reference sequence). CDR3 coding DNA: TGTGCCAGCAGCTTGGAGAGATCAGGGGAGCAGTACTTC. Encoded protein: CASSLERSGEQYF. Full variable domain (outside the CDR3, taken from reference TRBV5-4 and TRBJ2-7): ETGVTQSPTHLIKTRGQQVTLRCSSQSGHNTVSWYQQALGQGPQFIFQYYREEENGRGNFPPRFSGLQFPNYSSELNVNALELDDSALYLCASSLERSGEQYFGPGTRLTVT.

The chain employs TRBV4-2 and TRBJ1-4, with D perhaps matching TRBD1 (6 bases). CDR3 length equals 15 residues. Germline CDR1 LGHNA, CDR2 YNFKEQ. Trimming pared 0 bases from V and 7 bases from J, leaving 12 bases between. The CDR3 region is CASSQDWGGSEKLFF. The CDR3 DNA reads TGTGCCAGCAGCCAAGACTGGGGGGGCAGTGAAAAACTGTTTTTT.

The V gene is TRBV21-1, the J gene TRBJ2-1; the DNA was not used to check the table's D call, TRBD1. TRBV21-1 counts as a pseudogene. This CDR3 region has 14 residues. CDR3: CASSKGQPYNEQFF. CDR3 in DNA: TGTGCCAGCAGCAAAGGACAGCCCTACAATGAGCAGTTCTTC.

The chain combines TRBV15 with TRBJ1-2; 8 bases agree with TRBD1. CDR1 and CDR2 from the germline V gene are LNHNV and YYDKDF (reference sequence). The CDR3 has 15 amino acids. With 1 base clipped from V and 1 base from J, the junction kept 2 bases outside the gene matches. CDR3 in DNA: TGTGCCACCAGCAGAGGACAGGGGAATAACTATGGCTACACCTTC. Its translation: CATSRGQGNNYGYTF.

The table lists this clone with a count of one. V usage is TRBV4-2 and J usage is TRBJ1-3; TRBD1 might be the D (5 bases). Trimming shortened V by 0 bases and J by 8 bases, and 8 bases separated the two germline ends. The CDR3 totals 13 residues. In germline, CDR1 is LGHNA, CDR2 YNFKEQ. The CDR3 here is CASSQDRGDTIYF. In DNA, the CDR3 is TGTGCCAGCAGCCAAGATCGGGGGGACACCATATATTTT.

Only a few counts were recorded for this clone. The chain uses TRBV5-6 and TRBJ1-2; TRBD1 agrees at 7 bases. Trimming cost V 5 bases and J 2 bases; bases outside gene matches: 3. Germline values: CDR1 SGHDT, CDR2 YYEEEE. The length of the CDR3 is 13 residues. Here the CDR3 DNA reads TGTGCCAGCAGACCAGGGGGGAACTATGGCTACACCTTC. Protein: CASRPGGNYGYTF.

The V and J genes are TRBV3-1 (or the pseudogene TRBV3-2) and TRBJ1-2; the D gene is possibly TRBD1 (5 bases). This CDR3 is 13 amino acids long. Trimming removed 5 bases at V and 4 bases at J, with 11 bases between. Germline CDR1 LGHDT, CDR2 YNNKEL (reference sequence). The DNA for the CDR3 is TGTGCCAGCAGCGGAGACAGCCTCTATGGCTACACCTTC. It codes for CASSGDSLYGYTF.

The chain recombines TRBV19 with TRBJ2-3, with 14 bases fitting TRBD2. The CDR3 runs to 17 residues. Germline V gives CDR1 LNHDA, CDR2 SQIVND (reference sequence). Trimming at V came to 9 bases and at J to 0 bases, leaving 8 bases not matched to a gene. CDR3 sequence (DNA): TGTGCCAGCAGAGGACTAGCGGGGGGAAAAAGCACAGATACGCAGTATTTT. Its protein is CASRGLAGGKSTDTQYF.

The J gene is TRBJ2-3, the V gene TRBV28, with 7 bases matching TRBD2. The CDR3 runs to 16 residues. Germline-derived CDR1 and CDR2 are MDHEN and SYDVKM. V trimming: 1 base; J trimming: 6 bases; junction bases outside the gene matches: 10. DNA of the CDR3: TGTGCCAGCAGTTTATTTCTAGCGGAGAGGGAGGATACGCAGTATTTT. Its protein is CASSLFLAEREDTQYF.